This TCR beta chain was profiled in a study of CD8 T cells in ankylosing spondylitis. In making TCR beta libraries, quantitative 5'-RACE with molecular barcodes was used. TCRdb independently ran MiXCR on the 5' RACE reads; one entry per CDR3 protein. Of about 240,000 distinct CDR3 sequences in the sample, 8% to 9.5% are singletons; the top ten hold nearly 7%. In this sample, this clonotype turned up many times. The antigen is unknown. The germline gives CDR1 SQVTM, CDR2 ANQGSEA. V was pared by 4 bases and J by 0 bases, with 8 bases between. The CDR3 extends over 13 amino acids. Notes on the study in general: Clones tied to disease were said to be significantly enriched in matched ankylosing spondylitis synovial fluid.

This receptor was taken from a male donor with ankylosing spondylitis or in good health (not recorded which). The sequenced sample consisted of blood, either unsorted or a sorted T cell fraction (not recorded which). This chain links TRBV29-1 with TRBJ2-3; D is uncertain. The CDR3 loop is CSVGGPSTDTQYF. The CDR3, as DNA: TGCAGCGTTGGTGGCCCTAGCACAGATACGCAGTATTTT.